Below, 13 T cell receptor beta chains from the same sample are listed, as sequenced in a study of T cells in Graves' hyperthyroidism and ophthalmopathy. There were TCR beta CDR3 regions amplified from RNA transcripts. Using the HTBI primer set, a first-round RT-PCR was run on the TCR CDR3. TCRdb recomputed calls from the multiplex PCR reads with MiXCR, one row per CDR3 protein. The data contain around 450,000 distinct CDR3 sequences, more than 15% of them singletons. Sequences were obtained from blood. The receptor set was obtained from a woman aged 18-29 years with Graves' hyperthyroidism.

This clonotype showed up many times. The rearrangement joins TRBV7-3 to TRBJ1-1; D remains ambiguous. Germline V lookup: CDR1 SGHTA, CDR2 FQGTGA. The CDR3 runs 13 residues. Trimming removed 2 bases at V and 2 bases at J, with 6 bases between. DNA of the CDR3: TGTGCCAGCAGCTTATTAGCAAACACTGAAGCTTTCTTT. Translation gives CASSLLANTEAFF.

Details on this clonotype: This is likely a read error, given that the CDR3 carries no conserved phenylalanine or tryptophan at its end. This chain connects TRBV12-3 or TRBV12-4 to TRBJ2-3; 8 bases are a match to TRBD2. With V trimmed by 4 bases and J by 1 base, 7 bases remained unmatched. This CDR3 spans 16 amino acids. For the CDR3, the DNA is TGTGCCAGCAGTTCCACTAGCGGTCTCCGCACAGATACGCAGTATATT. It is translated as CASSSTSGLRTDTQYI.

This clonotype was picked up a small number of times. V usage is TRBV28 and J usage is TRBJ2-7, with D possibly TRBD1 on 5 matching bases. V lost 3 bases, J lost 0 bases, and 9 bases lay in between. The CDR3 has 14 amino acids. In germline, CDR1 is MDHEN, CDR2 SYDVKM. DNA for the CDR3: TGTGCCAGCAGTTTTCAGGGTTTCTCCTACGAGCAGTACTTC. Protein sequence: CASSFQGFSYEQYF.

This clonotype showed up many times. The chain combines TRBV18 with TRBJ2-1; 15 nucleotides align to TRBD2. This CDR3 has 18 amino acids. The germline V gene encodes CDR1 KGHSH and CDR2 LQKENI. Trimming took 2 bases from V and 5 from J; bases not matched to a gene: 7. The CDR3 DNA sequence: TGTGCCAGCTCACCAAGGACTAGCGGGAGGGCCAGAGACAATGAGCAGTTCTTC. This gives the protein CASSPRTSGRARDNEQFF.

This clonotype turned up a few times. The genes are TRBV4-1 and TRBJ1-1; a weak D match, TRBD1 (6 bases). V lost 4 bases, J lost 0 bases, and 24 bases lay in between. Germline CDR1 MGHRA, CDR2 YSYEKL. The CDR3 has 19 amino acids. CDR3 region: CASSPQGGRAAQMNTEAFF. The CDR3 nucleotides are TGCGCCAGCAGCCCCCAAGGGGGTCGGGCCGCCCAAATGAACACTGAAGCTTTCTTT.

The rearrangement links TRBV3-1 to TRBJ2-5; the match to TRBD2 covers 14 bases. The CDR3 consists of 15 residues. Germline values: CDR1 LGHDT, CDR2 YNNKEL (reference sequence). After removal of 5 bases from V and 4 bases from J, the junction contained 3 bases not matched to a gene. The CDR3 bases are TGTGCCAGCAGCAGACTAGCGGGGGGGGGAGAGACCCAGTACTTC. Its translation is CASSRLAGGGETQYF.

Turning to this clonotype: Its ends do not fully match the called genes, so a read error is possible. V usage is TRBV5-6 and J usage is TRBJ1-5, with D hard to call. CDR1 is SGHDT and CDR2 is YYEEEE in the germline V gene. The CDR3 sequence is 14 residues long. The CDR3 reads CAGSLSDSNQPQHF. The CDR3 nucleotides read TGTGCCGGCAGCTTGTCGGATAGCAATCAGCCCCAGCATTTT.

The chain combines TRBV20-1 with TRBJ1-2, with 7 bases lining up with TRBD1. Per the germline V gene, CDR1 is DFQATT and CDR2 is SNEGSKA (reference sequence). The CDR3 spans 14 residues. Unmatched junction bases numbered 15, after V lost 6 bases and J lost 8 bases. For the CDR3, the DNA is TGCAGTGCCCACGGGACAGCTCGATTTGAAGGCTACACCTTC. It yields the protein CSAHGTARFEGYTF.

This clonotype was counted ten times or more. This chain joins TRBV14 and TRBJ2-3; unclear D gene. The CDR3 runs 16 residues. Trimming left V 1 base short and J 2 bases short, with 13 bases between. CDR1 and CDR2 (germline): SGHDN, FVKESK. CDR3 in DNA: TGTGCCAGCAGCCAAGGGGCCGGGCTTCTCACAGATACGCAGTATTTT. Translated: CASSQGAGLLTDTQYF.

V gene TRBV7-3 combines with J gene TRBJ1-6; tentatively, D is TRBD1 (6 bases). CDR3 length: 13 amino acids. The germline V gene encodes CDR1 SGHTA and CDR2 FQGTGA. Trimming shortened V by 6 bases and J by 8 bases, and 11 bases separated the two germline ends. As DNA, the CDR3 is TGTGCCAGCAGACAGGGTTTTGATTCACCCCTCCACTTT. Translating gives CASRQGFDSPLHF.

This clonotype was seen at least ten times. This chain links TRBV30 with TRBJ1-1, with 8 bases aligning to TRBD1. Germline-derived CDR1 and CDR2 are GTSNPN and SVGIG (reference sequence). V shed 5 bases, J shed 4 bases, and the junction held 6 bases outside the gene matches. The CDR3 extends over 13 amino acids. The CDR3 DNA follows: TGTGCCTGGGCAACAGGGGGGACCACTGAAGCTTTCTTT. Residues: CAWATGGTTEAFF. The full variable domain, rest sourced from reference TRBV30 and TRBJ1-1, is SQTIHQWPATLVQPVGSPLSLECTVEGTSNPNLYWYRQAAGRGLQLLFYSVGIGQISSEVPQNLSASRPQDRQFILSSKKLLLSDSGFYLCAWATGGTTEAFFGQGTRLTVV.

This clonotype was seen only a few times. The rearrangement uses TRBV5-6 and TRBJ2-1; D possibly corresponds to TRBD2 (6 bases). The CDR3 runs to 13 residues. Germline V gives CDR1 SGHDT, CDR2 YYEEEE. V was pared by 4 bases and J by 3 bases, with 8 bases between. CDR3 protein: CASSGGLYNEQFF. The DNA of the CDR3 is TGTGCCAGCAGCGGGGGACTCTACAATGAGCAGTTCTTC. Full variable domain (remainder filled in from reference TRBV5-6 and TRBJ2-1): DAGVTQSPTHLIKTRGQQVTLRCSPKSGHDTVSWYQQALGQGPQFIFQYYEEEERQRGNFPDRFSGHQFPNYSSELNVNALLLGDSALYLCASSGGLYNEQFFGPGTRLTVL.

This clonotype was seen at least ten times. The chain uses TRBV12-3 or TRBV12-4 and TRBJ1-5; D is uncertain. This CDR3 comprises 14 residues. Trimming took 3 bases from V and 1 from J, leaving 7 bases between them. CDR3 region: CASSFGLSNQPQHF. CDR3 nucleotides: TGTGCCAGCAGTTTTGGGTTAAGCAATCAGCCCCAGCATTTT.